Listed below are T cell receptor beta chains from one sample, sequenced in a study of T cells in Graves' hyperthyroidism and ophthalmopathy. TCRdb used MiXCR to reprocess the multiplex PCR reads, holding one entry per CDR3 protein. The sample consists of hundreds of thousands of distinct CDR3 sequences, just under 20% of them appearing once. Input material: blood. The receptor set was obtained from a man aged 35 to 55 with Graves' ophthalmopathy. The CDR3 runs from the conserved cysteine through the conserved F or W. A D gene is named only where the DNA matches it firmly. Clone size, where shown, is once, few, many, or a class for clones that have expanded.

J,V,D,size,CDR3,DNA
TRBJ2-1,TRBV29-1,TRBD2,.,CSVNQGLPTYNEQFF,TGCAGCGTCAACCAGGGACTACCTACCTACAATGAGCAGTTCTTC
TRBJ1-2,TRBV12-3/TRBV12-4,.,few,CASSWTVSYGYTF,TGTGCCAGCAGTTGGACAGTGAGCTATGGCTACACCTTC
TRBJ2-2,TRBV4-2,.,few,CASSHHGAGELFF,TGTGCCAGCAGCCATCATGGGGCCGGGGAGCTGTTTTTT
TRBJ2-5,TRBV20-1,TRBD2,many,CSALAPGLARETQYF,TGCAGTGCCCTAGCCCCGGGACTAGCTCGTGAGACCCAGTACTTC
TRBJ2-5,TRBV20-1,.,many,CSALPIGGYQETQYF,TGCAGTGCTCTCCCTATAGGAGGCTACCAAGAGACCCAGTACTTC
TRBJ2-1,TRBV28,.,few,CASTGRWNEQFF,TGTGCCTCGACAGGGAGGTGGAATGAGCAGTTCTTC
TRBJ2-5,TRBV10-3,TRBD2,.,CAISGGLAGGDQETQYF,TGTGCCATCAGTGGGGGACTAGCGGGGGGGGATCAAGAGACCCAGTACTTC
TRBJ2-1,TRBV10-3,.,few,CAISPITGNPYNEQFF,TGTGCCATCAGCCCAATTACAGGGAATCCCTACAATGAGCAGTTCTTC
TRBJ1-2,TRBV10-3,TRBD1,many,CAITRQGNDGYTF,TGTGCCATCACTAGACAGGGGAATGATGGCTACACCTTC
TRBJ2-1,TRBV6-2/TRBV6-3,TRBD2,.,CASSPLGEGEQFF,TGTGCCAGCAGTCCCCTGGGGGAGGGTGAGCAGTTCTTC
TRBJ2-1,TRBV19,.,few,CASSLNSGNMGEQFF,TGTGCCAGTAGTCTCAATTCAGGGAACATGGGTGAGCAGTTCTTC
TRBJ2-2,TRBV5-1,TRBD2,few,CASSLGLATTGELFF,TGCGCCAGCAGCTTAGGACTAGCGACCACCGGGGAGCTGTTTTTT
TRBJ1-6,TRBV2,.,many,CASSEEKTGLPPLHF,TGTGCCAGCAGTGAAGAAAAGACCGGGTTACCACCCCTCCACTTT
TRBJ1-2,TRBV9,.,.,CASTRVIKGYTF,TGTGCCAGTACCAGGGTCATAAAAGGCTACACCTTC
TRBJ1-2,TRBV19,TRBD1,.,CASNLQGDYGYTF,TGTGCCAGTAACCTTCAGGGGGACTATGGCTACACCTTC
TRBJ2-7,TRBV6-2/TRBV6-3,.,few,CASTPTTGSYEQYF,TGTGCCAGCACACCGACGACAGGATCCTACGAGCAGTACTTC
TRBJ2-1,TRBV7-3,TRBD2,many,CASSATGTSGGGASYNEQFF,TGTGCCAGCAGCGCTACCGGGACTAGCGGGGGGGGTGCCTCCTACAATGAGCAGTTCTTC
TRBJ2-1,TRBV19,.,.,CASSKRGGGGDEQFF,TGTGCCAGTAGTAAAAGAGGAGGGGGAGGGGATGAGCAGTTCTTC
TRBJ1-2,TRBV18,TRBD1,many,CASSPLDRVEYGYTF,TGTGCCAGCTCACCATTGGACAGGGTGGAGTATGGCTACACCTTC
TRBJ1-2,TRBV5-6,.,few,CASSTEGGVYGYTF,TGTGCCAGCAGCACGGAAGGGGGGGTTTATGGCTACACCTTC
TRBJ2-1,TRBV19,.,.,CASSIGDQGNEQFF,TGTGCCAGTAGTATAGGGGACCAGGGCAATGAGCAGTTCTTC
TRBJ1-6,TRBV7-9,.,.,CASSPDRYNSPLHF,TGTGCCAGCAGCCCCGACAGATATAATTCACCCCTCCACTTT
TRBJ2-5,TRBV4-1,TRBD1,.,CASSQDSWTGGAKTQYF,TGCGCCAGCAGCCAAGATAGTTGGACAGGGGGCGCAAAGACCCAGTACTTC
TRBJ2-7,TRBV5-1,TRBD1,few,CASSPSTGGRSNHEQYF,TGCGCCAGCAGCCCATCGACAGGGGGCCGATCGAATCACGAGCAGTACTTC